The entry below gives a single T cell receptor (beta chain) sequence along with its context. V was clipped by 0 bases and J by 11 bases, with 16 bases between them. This CDR3 contains 13 residues. Germline V gene data show CDR1 as GTSNPN and CDR2 as SVGIG (reference sequence). The sample originates from a study of cytotoxic CD8 clonotypes in ibrutinib-treated CLL. Study summary: For this cohort, patients were some 12 relapsed/refractory and under 16 treatment-naive, while 17 were IGHV unmutated.

TCR beta library input comprised about 1.9 micrograms of genomic DNA from cryopreserved PBMCs. Profiled with immunoSEQ multiplex PCR; TCRdb holds only in-frame clones, not every one. This sample has over 25,000 clones; 70% to 80% occur once, and the top ten carry roughly 50%. This chain uses TRBV30 with TRBJ1-1, with D unresolved. The material sequenced was PBMCs, taken after 36 months of ibrutinib treatment. The origin of this receptor is a human donor with chronic lymphocytic leukemia. CDR3 region: CAWSVAVGPRAFF. The DNA of the CDR3 is TGTGCCTGGAGTGTAGCGGTTGGTCCAAGGGCTTTCTTT.